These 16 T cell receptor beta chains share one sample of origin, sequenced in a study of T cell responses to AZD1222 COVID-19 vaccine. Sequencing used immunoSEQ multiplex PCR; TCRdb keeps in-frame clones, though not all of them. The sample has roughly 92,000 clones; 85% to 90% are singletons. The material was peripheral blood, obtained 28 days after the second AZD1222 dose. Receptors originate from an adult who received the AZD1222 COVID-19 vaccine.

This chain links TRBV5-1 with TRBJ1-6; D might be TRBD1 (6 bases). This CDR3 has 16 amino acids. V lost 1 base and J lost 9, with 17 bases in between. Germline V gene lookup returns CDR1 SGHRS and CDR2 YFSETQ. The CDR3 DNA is TGCGCCAGCAGCTTGCAAGTTGGGGGAGGGGGTTCACCCCTCCACTTT. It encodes CASSLQVGGGGSPLHF.

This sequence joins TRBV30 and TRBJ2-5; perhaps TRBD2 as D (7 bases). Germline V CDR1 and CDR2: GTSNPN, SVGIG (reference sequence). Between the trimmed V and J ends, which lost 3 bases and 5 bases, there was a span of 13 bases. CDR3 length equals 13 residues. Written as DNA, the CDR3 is TGTGCCTGGAGCATGAGGGGGGGTGAGACCCAGTACTTC. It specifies CAWSMRGGETQYF.

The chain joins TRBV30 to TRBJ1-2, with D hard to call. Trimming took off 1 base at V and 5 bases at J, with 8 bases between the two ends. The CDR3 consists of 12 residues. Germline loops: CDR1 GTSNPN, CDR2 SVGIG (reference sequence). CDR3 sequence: CAWSGAWYGYTF. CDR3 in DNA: TGTGCCTGGAGTGGCGCATGGTATGGCTACACCTTC.

This CDR3 is CASSLQVWQETQYF. The DNA for the CDR3 is TGTGCCAGCAGCTTACAGGTTTGGCAAGAGACCCAGTACTTC. The chain joins TRBV11-2 to TRBJ2-5; unclear D gene. The CDR3 contains 14 residues. Germline CDR1 and CDR2: SGHAT and FQNNGV. V shed 2 bases and J shed 2 bases, with 9 bases lying between them.

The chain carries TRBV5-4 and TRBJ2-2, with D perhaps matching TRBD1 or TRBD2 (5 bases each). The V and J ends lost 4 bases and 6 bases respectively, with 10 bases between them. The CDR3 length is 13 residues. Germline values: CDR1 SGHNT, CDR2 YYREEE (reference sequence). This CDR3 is CASSAPGPGELFF. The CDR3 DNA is TGTGCCAGCAGCGCCCCGGGACCCGGGGAGCTGTTTTTT.

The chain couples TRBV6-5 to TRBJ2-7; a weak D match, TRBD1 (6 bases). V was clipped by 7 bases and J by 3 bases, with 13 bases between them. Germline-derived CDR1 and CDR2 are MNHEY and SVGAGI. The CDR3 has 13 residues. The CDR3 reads CASNSDSVYEQYF. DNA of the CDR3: TGTGCCAGCAACTCGGACAGCGTCTACGAGCAGTACTTC.

The CDR3 loop reads CASSPRLYNEQFF. CDR3 coding DNA: TGTGCCAGCAGTCCACGCCTATACAATGAGCAGTTCTTC. V and J are TRBV6-5 and TRBJ2-1; the D is unclear. The CDR3 runs to 13 residues. Germline values: CDR1 MNHEY, CDR2 SVGAGI. Between the trimmed V and J ends, which lost 5 bases and 4 bases, there was a span of 9 bases.

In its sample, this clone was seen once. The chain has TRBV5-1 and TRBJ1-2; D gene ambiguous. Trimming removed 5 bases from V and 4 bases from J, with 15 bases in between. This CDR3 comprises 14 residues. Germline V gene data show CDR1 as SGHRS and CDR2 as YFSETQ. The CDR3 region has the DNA TGCGCCAGCAGGGCGGACCTACCCCTCTATGGCTACACCTTC. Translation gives CASRADLPLYGYTF.

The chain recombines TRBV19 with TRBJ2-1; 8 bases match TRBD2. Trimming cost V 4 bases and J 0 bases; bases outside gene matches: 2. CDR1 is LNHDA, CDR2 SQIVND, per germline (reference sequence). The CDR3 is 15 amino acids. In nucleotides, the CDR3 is TGTGCCAGTAGTACCCTAGCGGGCTCCTACAATGAGCAGTTCTTC. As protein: CASSTLAGSYNEQFF.

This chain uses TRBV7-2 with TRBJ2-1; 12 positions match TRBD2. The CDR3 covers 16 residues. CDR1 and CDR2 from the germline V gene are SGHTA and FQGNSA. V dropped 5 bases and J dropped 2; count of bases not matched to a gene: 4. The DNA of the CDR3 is TGTGCCAGCAGCCGGACTAGCGGGGTTACCTACAATGAGCAGTTCTTC. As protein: CASSRTSGVTYNEQFF.

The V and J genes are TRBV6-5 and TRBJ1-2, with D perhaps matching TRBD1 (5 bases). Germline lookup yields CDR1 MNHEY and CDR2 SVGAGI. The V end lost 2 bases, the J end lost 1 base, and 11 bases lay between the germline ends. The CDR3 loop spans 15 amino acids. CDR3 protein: CASSYGPTVNYGYTF. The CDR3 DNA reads TGTGCCAGCAGTTACGGCCCGACAGTTAACTATGGCTACACCTTC.

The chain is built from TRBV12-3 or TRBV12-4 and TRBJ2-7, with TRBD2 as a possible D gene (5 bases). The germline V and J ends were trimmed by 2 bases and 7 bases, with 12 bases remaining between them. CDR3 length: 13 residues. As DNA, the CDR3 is TGTGCCAGCAGTTTAAGTTGGGAGCGGGAGCAGTACTTC. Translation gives CASSLSWEREQYF.

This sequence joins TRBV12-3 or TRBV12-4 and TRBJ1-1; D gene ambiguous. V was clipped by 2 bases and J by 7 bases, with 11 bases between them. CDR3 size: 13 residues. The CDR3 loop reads CASSLHQRGEAFF. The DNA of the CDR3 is TGTGCCAGCAGTTTACACCAACGGGGTGAAGCTTTCTTT.

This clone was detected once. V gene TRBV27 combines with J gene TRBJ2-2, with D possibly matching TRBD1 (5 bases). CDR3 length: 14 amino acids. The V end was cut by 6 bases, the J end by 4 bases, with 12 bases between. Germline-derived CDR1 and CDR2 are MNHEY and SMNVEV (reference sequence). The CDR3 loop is CASSRDSFTGELFF. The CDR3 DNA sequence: TGTGCCAGCAGCCGCGACAGTTTCACCGGGGAGCTGTTTTTT.

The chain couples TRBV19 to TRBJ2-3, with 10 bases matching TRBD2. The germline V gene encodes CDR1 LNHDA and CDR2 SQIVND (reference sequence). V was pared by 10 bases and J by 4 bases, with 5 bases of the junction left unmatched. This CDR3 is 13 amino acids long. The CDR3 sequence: CATKRGGADTQYF. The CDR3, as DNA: TGTGCCACGAAGCGGGGGGGCGCAGATACGCAGTATTTT.

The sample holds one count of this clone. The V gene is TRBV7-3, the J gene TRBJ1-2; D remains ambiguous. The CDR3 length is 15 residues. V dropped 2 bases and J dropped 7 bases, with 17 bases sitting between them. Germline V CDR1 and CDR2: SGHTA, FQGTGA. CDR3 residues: CASSLAPNNLGGYTF. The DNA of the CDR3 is TGTGCCAGCAGCTTAGCCCCAAACAACCTGGGTGGCTACACCTTC.